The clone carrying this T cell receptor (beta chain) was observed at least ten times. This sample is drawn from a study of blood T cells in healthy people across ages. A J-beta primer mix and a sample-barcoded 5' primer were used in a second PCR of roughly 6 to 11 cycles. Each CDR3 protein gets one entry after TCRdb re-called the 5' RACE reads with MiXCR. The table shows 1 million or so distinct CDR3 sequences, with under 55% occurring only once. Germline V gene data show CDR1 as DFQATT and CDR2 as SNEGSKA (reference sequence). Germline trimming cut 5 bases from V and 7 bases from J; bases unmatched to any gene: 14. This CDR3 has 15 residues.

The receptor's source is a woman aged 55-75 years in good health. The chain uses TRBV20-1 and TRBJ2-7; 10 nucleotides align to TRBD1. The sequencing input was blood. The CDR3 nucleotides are TGCAGTGCTCCAAAGGGACAGGGGATAACGGGGGAGCAGTACTTC. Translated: CSAPKGQGITGEQYF.